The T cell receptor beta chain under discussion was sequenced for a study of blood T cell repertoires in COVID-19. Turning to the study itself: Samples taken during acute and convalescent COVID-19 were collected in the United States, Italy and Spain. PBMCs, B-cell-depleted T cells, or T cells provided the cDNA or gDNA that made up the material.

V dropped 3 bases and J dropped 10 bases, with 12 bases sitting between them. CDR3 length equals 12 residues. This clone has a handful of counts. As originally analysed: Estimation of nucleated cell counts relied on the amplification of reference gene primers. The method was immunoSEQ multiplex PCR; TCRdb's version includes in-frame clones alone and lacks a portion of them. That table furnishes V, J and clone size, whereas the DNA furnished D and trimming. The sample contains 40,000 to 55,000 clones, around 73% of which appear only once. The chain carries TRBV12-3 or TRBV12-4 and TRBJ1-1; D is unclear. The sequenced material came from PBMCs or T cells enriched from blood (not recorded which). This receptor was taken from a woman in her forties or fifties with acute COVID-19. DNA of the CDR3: TGTGCCAGCAGTTTGGAGGGATCCGGAGCTTTCTTT. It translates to CASSLEGSGAFF.